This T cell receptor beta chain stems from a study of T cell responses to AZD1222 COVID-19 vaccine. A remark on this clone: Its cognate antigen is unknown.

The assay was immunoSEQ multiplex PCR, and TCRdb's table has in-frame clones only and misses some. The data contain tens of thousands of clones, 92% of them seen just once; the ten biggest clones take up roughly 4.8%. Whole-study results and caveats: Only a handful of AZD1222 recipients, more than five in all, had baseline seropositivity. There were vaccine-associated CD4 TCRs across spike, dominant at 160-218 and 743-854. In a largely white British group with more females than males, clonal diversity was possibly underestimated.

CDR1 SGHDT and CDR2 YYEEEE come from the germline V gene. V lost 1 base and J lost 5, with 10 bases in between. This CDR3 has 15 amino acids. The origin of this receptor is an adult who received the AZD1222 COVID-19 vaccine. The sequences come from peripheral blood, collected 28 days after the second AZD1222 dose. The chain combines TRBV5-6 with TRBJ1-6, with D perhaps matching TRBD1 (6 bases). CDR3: CASSLQDRDNSPLHF. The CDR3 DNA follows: TGTGCCAGCAGCTTGCAGGACAGAGATAATTCACCCCTCCACTTT.